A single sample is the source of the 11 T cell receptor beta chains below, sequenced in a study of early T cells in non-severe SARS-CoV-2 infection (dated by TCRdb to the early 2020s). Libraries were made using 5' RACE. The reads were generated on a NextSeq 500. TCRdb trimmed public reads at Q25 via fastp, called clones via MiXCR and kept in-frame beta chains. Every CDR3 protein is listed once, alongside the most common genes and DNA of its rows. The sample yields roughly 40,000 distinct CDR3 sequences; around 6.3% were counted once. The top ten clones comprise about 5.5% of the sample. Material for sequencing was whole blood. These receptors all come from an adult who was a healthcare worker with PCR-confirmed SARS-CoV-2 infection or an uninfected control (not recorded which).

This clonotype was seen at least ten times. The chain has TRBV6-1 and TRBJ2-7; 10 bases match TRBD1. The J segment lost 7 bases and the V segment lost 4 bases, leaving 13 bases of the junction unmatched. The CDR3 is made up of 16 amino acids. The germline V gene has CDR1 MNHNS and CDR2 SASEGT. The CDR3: CASSAPSGQGWQEQYF. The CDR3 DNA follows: TGTGCCAGCAGTGCGCCATCGGGACAGGGGTGGCAAGAGCAGTACTTC.

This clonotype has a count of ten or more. CDR3 sequence (DNA): TGCGCCAGCAGTGAGTCGGCGGGACCAGCCTACGAGCAGTACTTC. Amino acid sequence: CASSESAGPAYEQYF. The chain uses TRBV10-1 and TRBJ2-7; weak D call: TRBD2 (6 bases). The CDR3 is made up of 15 amino acids. Germline CDR1 WNHNN, CDR2 SYGVQD (reference sequence). Trimming cost V 0 bases and J 2 bases, with 11 bases left between them.

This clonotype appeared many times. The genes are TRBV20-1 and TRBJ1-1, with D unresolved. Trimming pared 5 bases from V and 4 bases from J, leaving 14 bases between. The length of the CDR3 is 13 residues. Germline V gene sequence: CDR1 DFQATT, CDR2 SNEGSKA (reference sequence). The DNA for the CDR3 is TGCAGTGCTGTCCGGGGAACGGTCACTGAAGCTTTCTTT. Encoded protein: CSAVRGTVTEAFF.

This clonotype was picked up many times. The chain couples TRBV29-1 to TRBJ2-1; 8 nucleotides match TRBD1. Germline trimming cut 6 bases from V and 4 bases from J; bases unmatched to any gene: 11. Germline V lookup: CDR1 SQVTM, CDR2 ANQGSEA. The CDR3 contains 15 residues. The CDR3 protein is CSVATGTGDYNEQFF. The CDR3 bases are TGCAGCGTAGCGACGGGGACAGGCGATTACAATGAGCAGTTCTTC.

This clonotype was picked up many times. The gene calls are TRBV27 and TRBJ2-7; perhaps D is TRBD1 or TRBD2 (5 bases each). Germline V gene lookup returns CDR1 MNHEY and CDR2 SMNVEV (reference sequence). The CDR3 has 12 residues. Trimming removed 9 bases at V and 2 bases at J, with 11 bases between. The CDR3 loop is CASRDAAYEQYF. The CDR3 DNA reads TGTGCCAGTAGGGACGCCGCCTACGAGCAGTACTTC.

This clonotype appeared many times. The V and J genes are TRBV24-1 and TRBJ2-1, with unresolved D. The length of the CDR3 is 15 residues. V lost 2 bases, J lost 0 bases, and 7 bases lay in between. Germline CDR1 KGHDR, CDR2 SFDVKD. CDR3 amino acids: CATSDSGFSYNEQFF. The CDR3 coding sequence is TGTGCCACCAGTGATTCGGGCTTCTCCTACAATGAGCAGTTCTTC.

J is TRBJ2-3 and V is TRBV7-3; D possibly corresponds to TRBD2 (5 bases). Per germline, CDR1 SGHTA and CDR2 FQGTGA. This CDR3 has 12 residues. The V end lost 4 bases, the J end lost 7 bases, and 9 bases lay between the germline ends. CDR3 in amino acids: CASSSGGYTQYF. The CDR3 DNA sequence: TGTGCCAGCAGCTCAGGCGGGTATACGCAGTATTTT.

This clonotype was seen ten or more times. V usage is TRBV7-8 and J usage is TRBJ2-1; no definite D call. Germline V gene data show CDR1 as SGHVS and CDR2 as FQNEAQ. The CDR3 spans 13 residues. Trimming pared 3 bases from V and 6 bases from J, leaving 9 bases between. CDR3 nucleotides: TGTGCCAGCAGCTTCAGTATACTCAATGAGCAGTTCTTC. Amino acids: CASSFSILNEQFF. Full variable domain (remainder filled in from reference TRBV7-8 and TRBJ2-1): GAGVSQSPRYKVAKRGQDVALRCDPISGHVSLFWYQQALGQGPEFLTYFQNEAQLDKSGLPSDRFFAERPEGSVSTLKIQRTQQEDSAVYLCASSFSILNEQFFGPGTRLTVL.

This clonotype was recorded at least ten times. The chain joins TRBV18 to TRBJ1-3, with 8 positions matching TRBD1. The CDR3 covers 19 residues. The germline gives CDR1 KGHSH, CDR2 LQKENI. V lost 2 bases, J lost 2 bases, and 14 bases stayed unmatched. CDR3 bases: TGTGCCAGCTCACCAGGTTCAGGGGGCGCGATCGGGCCTGGAAACACCATATATTTT. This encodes CASSPGSGGAIGPGNTIYF.

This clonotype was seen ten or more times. The CDR3 here is CASSVPGTYPFF. The CDR3, as DNA: TGTGCCAGCAGTGTCCCCGGGACTTATCCGTTTTTT. The V and J genes are TRBV28 and TRBJ1-4; D possibly corresponds to TRBD1 (5 bases). CDR3 length equals 12 residues. Germline V gene data show CDR1 as MDHEN and CDR2 as SYDVKM. The ends were cut back, 5 bases at V and 16 bases at J, with 17 bases in the middle. The whole variable domain, remainder taken from reference TRBV28 and TRBJ1-4, is DVKVTQSSRYLVKRTGEKVFLECVQDMDHENMFWYRQDPGLGLRLIYFSYDVKMKEKGDIPEGYSVSREKKERFSLILESASTNQTSMYLCASSVPGTYPFFGSGTQLSVL.

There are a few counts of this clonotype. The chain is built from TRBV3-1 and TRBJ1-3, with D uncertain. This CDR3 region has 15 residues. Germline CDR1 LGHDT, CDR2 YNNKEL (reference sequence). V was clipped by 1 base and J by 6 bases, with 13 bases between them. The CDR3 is CASSQAGAGLNTIYF. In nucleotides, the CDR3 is TGTGCCAGCAGCCAAGCGGGAGCTGGTCTAAACACCATATATTTT.